The 31 T cell receptor beta chains below come from one sample, sequenced in a study of siplizumab effects on memory and regulatory T cells. The repertoire was sequenced with immunoSEQ multiplex PCR; TCRdb's copy has only in-frame clones and lacks some. The table includes 75,000 to 100,000 clones, around 94% detected once. Sequencing input: non-Treg CD4+ T cells sorted from blood. The source is a human donor in good health.

The chain employs TRBV19 and TRBJ2-7, with D possibly being TRBD1 (6 bases). Trimming stripped 3 bases from V and 2 bases from J, with 14 bases between. Germline CDR1 is LNHDA and CDR2 is SQIVND (reference sequence). CDR3 length equals 15 residues. CDR3 DNA: TGTGCCAGTAGTATCCGCCGAGGACAGACCTACGAGCAGTACTTC. Its translation: CASSIRRGQTYEQYF.

The J gene is TRBJ2-2, the V gene TRBV7-3; 7 bases line up with TRBD1. CDR1 and CDR2 (germline): SGHTA, FQGTGA. The V segment lost 5 bases and the J segment 3 bases; nucleotides outside the gene matches: 6. The CDR3 has 15 amino acids. CDR3 nucleotides: TGTGCCAGCAGCCCCGAGACAGGGTACACCGGGGAGCTGTTTTTT. Its translation: CASSPETGYTGELFF.

The DNA of the CDR3 is TGTGCCAGCAGCTTCCCCGGACTAAGCAATGAGCAGTTCTTC. The encoded protein is CASSFPGLSNEQFF. The genes are TRBV7-6 and TRBJ2-1; perhaps TRBD2 as D (6 bases). This CDR3 comprises 14 residues. V dropped 3 bases and J dropped 6 bases, with 12 bases sitting between them. Germline V gene data show CDR1 as SGHVS and CDR2 as FNYEAQ.

In this sample, this clone turned up a few times. The chain employs TRBV19 and TRBJ1-4; TRBD1 agrees at 7 bases. The junction had 8 bases not matched to a gene; V was cut back by 7 bases and J by 6 bases. Germline V gene data show CDR1 as LNHDA and CDR2 as SQIVND (reference sequence). CDR3 length: 14 amino acids. CDR3 region: CASNPTGLDEKLFF. The CDR3 DNA is TGTGCCAGTAACCCGACAGGGTTGGATGAAAAACTGTTTTTT.

The chain carries TRBV27 and TRBJ2-7; TRBD1 is a possible D gene (6 bases). CDR1 is MNHEY, CDR2 SMNVEV, per germline (reference sequence). Trimming took off 5 bases at V and 5 bases at J, with 13 bases between the two ends. This CDR3 region has 13 residues. CDR3 coding DNA: TGTGCCAGCAGTCTACAGGGTCAGGACGAGCAGTACTTC. Amino acid sequence: CASSLQGQDEQYF.

This chain uses TRBV6-4 with TRBJ2-1; 8 bases are shared with TRBD2. This CDR3 is built from 15 residues. V shed 5 bases, J shed 5 bases, and the junction held 8 bases outside the gene matches. Germline-derived CDR1 and CDR2 are MRHNA and SNTAGT. The CDR3 protein is CASSINSGRNNEQFF. The CDR3 bases are TGTGCCAGCAGTATCAACAGCGGGAGAAACAATGAGCAGTTCTTC.

This clone was observed a single time. The chain uses TRBV28 and TRBJ2-1, with 10 bases fitting TRBD2. The CDR3 is 16 amino acids. After removal of 3 bases from V and 0 bases from J, the junction contained 2 bases not matched to a gene. Germline V gene data show CDR1 as MDHEN and CDR2 as SYDVKM. CDR3 DNA sequence: TGTGCCAGCAGTTTTCAGCGGGGGGGCTCCTACAATGAGCAGTTCTTC. As protein: CASSFQRGGSYNEQFF.

V gene TRBV5-1 combines with J gene TRBJ2-7; D is undetermined. V lost 7 bases and J 0 bases, leaving 20 bases between the germline ends. The germline V gene encodes CDR1 SGHRS and CDR2 YFSETQ. The CDR3 runs 16 residues. CDR3 protein: CASQASHLSDSYEQYF. For the CDR3, the DNA is TGCGCCAGCCAGGCCTCCCATCTGAGCGACTCCTACGAGCAGTACTTC.

The rearrangement joins TRBV19 to TRBJ2-1, with 12 bases lining up with TRBD2. This CDR3 contains 20 residues. Germline values: CDR1 LNHDA, CDR2 SQIVND (reference sequence). V was clipped by 1 base and J by 0 bases; unmatched bases: 10. In DNA, the CDR3 is TGTGCCAGTAGTATAGCTATGACTAGCGGGGGCCTCAGCTCCTACAATGAGCAGTTCTTC. As protein: CASSIAMTSGGLSSYNEQFF. The full variable domain, with the rest looked up from reference TRBV19 and TRBJ2-1, is DGGITQSPKYLFRKEGQNVTLSCEQNLNHDAMYWYRQDPGQGLRLIYYSQIVNDFQKGDIAEGYSVSREKKESFPLTVTSAQKNPTAFYLCASSIAMTSGGLSSYNEQFFGPGTRLTVL.

The rearrangement uses TRBV5-4 and TRBJ2-7; TRBD2 might be the D (5 bases). This CDR3 is built from 15 residues. Germline CDR1 SGHNT, CDR2 YYREEE (reference sequence). V lost 2 bases and J 0 bases, leaving 12 bases between the germline ends. The CDR3 reads CASSFGGSRSYEQYF. The CDR3 DNA follows: TGTGCCAGCAGCTTTGGCGGGTCACGCTCCTACGAGCAGTACTTC. The full variable domain, with the rest looked up from reference TRBV5-4 and TRBJ2-7, is ETGVTQSPTHLIKTRGQQVTLRCSSQSGHNTVSWYQQALGQGPQFIFQYYREEENGRGNFPPRFSGLQFPNYSSELNVNALELDDSALYLCASSFGGSRSYEQYFGPGTRLTVT.

The chain recombines TRBV15 with TRBJ2-4; 12 nucleotides align to TRBD2. The CDR3 extends over 16 amino acids. V shed 3 bases and J 6 bases; nucleotides not matched to a gene: 6. Germline-derived CDR1 and CDR2 are LNHNV and YYDKDF (reference sequence). In DNA, the CDR3 is TGTGCCACCAGCAGGGAGACTAGCGGGAGCCTAAACATTCAGTACTTC. Translation gives CATSRETSGSLNIQYF.

The chain uses TRBV5-1 and TRBJ2-5; maybe TRBD2 (6 bases). The CDR3 has 16 residues. Per germline, CDR1 SGHRS and CDR2 YFSETQ. The V end lost 0 bases, the J end lost 0 bases, and 12 bases lay between the germline ends. This chain's CDR3 is CASSLGGERHQETQYF. In nucleotides, the CDR3 is TGCGCCAGCAGCTTGGGGGGGGAGCGCCACCAAGAGACCCAGTACTTC.

This chain connects TRBV9 to TRBJ2-3; 7 nucleotides agree with TRBD2. V trimming: 0 bases; J trimming: 3 bases; junction bases outside the gene matches: 7. Germline assignment: CDR1 SGDLS and CDR2 YYNGEE. The CDR3 contains 16 residues. CDR3 in DNA: TGTGCCAGCAGCGTAGTCGCAGCGGGAAGGACAGATACGCAGTATTTT. It is translated as CASSVVAAGRTDTQYF.

V gene TRBV5-5 combines with J gene TRBJ2-4; D is undetermined. CDR1 SGHKS and CDR2 YYEKEE come from the germline V gene (reference sequence). Trimming took 7 bases from V and 4 from J, leaving 3 bases between them. This CDR3 comprises 10 residues. The CDR3 region has the DNA TGTGCCAGCGGAAAAAACATTCAGTACTTC. Protein product: CASGKNIQYF.

This clone is a singleton in its sample. V is TRBV18 and J is TRBJ2-1, with 8 positions matching TRBD1. Germline lookup yields CDR1 KGHSH and CDR2 LQKENI. The V and J ends lost 6 bases and 4 bases, in that order; junction bases with no gene match: 8. The CDR3 runs 15 residues. As DNA, the CDR3 is TGTGCCAGCTCTTCGTCACGGACAGGGTACAATGAGCAGTTCTTC. Its protein product is CASSSSRTGYNEQFF.

The J gene is TRBJ1-1, the V gene TRBV19; 11 nucleotides line up with TRBD1. CDR3 length: 15 residues. The ends lost 7 bases at V and 7 bases at J; junction bases unmatched: 11. From germline, CDR1 is LNHDA and CDR2 SQIVND (reference sequence). Here the CDR3 reads CASTPRGQGAGEAFF. The DNA of the CDR3 is TGTGCCAGTACCCCCCGCGGACAGGGGGCCGGTGAAGCTTTCTTT.

This rearrangement joins TRBV5-6 to TRBJ2-5; D may be TRBD2 (5 bases). The germline CDR1 and CDR2 sequences are SGHDT and YYEEEE. The ends were cut back, 2 bases at V and 5 bases at J, with 13 bases in the middle. The CDR3 runs 14 residues. CDR3 sequence: CASSFGDSRETQYF. CDR3 DNA: TGTGCCAGCAGCTTCGGGGATAGTAGGGAGACCCAGTACTTC.

The chain joins TRBV19 to TRBJ2-1; 8 bases agree with TRBD1. The V gene end was trimmed by 6 bases and the J gene end by 7 bases; junction bases not matched to a gene: 11. Germline-derived CDR1 and CDR2 are LNHDA and SQIVND (reference sequence). The CDR3 is 15 residues long. CDR3: CASRRTGPDGNEQFF. CDR3 sequence (DNA): TGTGCCAGTAGGAGGACAGGGCCCGATGGAAATGAGCAGTTCTTC. Based on the CDR3 plus reference TRBV19 and TRBJ2-1, the full variable domain is DGGITQSPKYLFRKEGQNVTLSCEQNLNHDAMYWYRQDPGQGLRLIYYSQIVNDFQKGDIAEGYSVSREKKESFPLTVTSAQKNPTAFYLCASRRTGPDGNEQFFGPGTRLTVL.

This chain links TRBV9 with TRBJ1-6; D is ambiguous. V was cut by 0 bases and J by 2 bases, with 9 bases left in between. The germline CDR1 and CDR2 sequences are SGDLS and YYNGEE. The length of the CDR3 is 16 residues. The chain's CDR3 is CASSVAPEAYNSPLHF. The DNA of the CDR3 is TGTGCCAGCAGCGTAGCTCCGGAGGCCTATAATTCACCCCTCCACTTT.

This clone was seen only once. The chain employs TRBV11-2 and TRBJ2-5, with TRBD1 as a possible D gene (5 bases). Trimming cost V 1 base and J 7 bases, with 10 bases left between them. The CDR3 consists of 13 residues. Germline lookup yields CDR1 SGHAT and CDR2 FQNNGV. Here the CDR3 DNA reads TGTGCCAGCAGCTTAGGTACCCAGGGGACCCAGTACTTC. It encodes CASSLGTQGTQYF.

V is TRBV19 and J is TRBJ2-4; D possibly corresponds to TRBD2 (6 bases). The CDR3 spans 15 residues. CDR1 is LNHDA and CDR2 is SQIVND in the germline V gene (reference sequence). V was shortened by 4 bases and J by 1 base, with 11 bases between the two germline ends. The CDR3 DNA is TGTGCCAGTAGTAGCGGGGACCGGGCCAAAAACATTCAGTACTTC. Translated, it gives CASSSGDRAKNIQYF.

The chain links TRBV19 to TRBJ2-2; 9 positions match TRBD1. The CDR3 spans 14 residues. Germline lookup yields CDR1 LNHDA and CDR2 SQIVND (reference sequence). V shed 4 bases, J shed 4 bases, and the junction held 1 base outside the gene matches. CDR3 amino acids: CASSKQGATGELFF. The CDR3 DNA sequence: TGTGCCAGTAGTAAACAGGGGGCCACCGGGGAGCTGTTTTTT.

This chain uses TRBV18 with TRBJ2-3, with unresolved D. CDR3 length equals 15 residues. Germline V CDR1 and CDR2: KGHSH, LQKENI. V dropped 3 bases and J dropped 2 bases, with 12 bases sitting between them. Here the CDR3 reads CASSPGQPNTDTQYF. The CDR3 nucleotides read TGTGCCAGCTCACCTGGCCAGCCTAACACAGATACGCAGTATTTT.

In its sample, this clone was seen once. The CDR3 is CASSRRSVDNIQYF. DNA of the CDR3: TGTGCCAGCAGCCGCAGGAGCGTCGATAACATTCAGTACTTC. The gene calls are TRBV28 and TRBJ2-4, with D unresolved. Germline V gene lookup returns CDR1 MDHEN and CDR2 SYDVKM. Trimming pared 6 bases from V and 7 bases from J, leaving 16 bases between. The CDR3 runs to 14 residues.

The chain carries TRBV2 and TRBJ1-1; TRBD1 agrees at 12 bases. V lost 8 bases and J lost 4; bases outside the gene matches: 8. The CDR3 is made up of 15 amino acids. CDR1 and CDR2 (germline): SNHLY, FYNNEI. CDR3 bases: TGTGCCAGCGGGGGACAGGGGGCGGTTGGCACTGAAGCTTTCTTT. Translating it yields CASGGQGAVGTEAFF.

V is TRBV5-5 and J is TRBJ1-1, with D possibly matching TRBD1 (5 bases). The CDR3 is made up of 14 amino acids. Germline assignment: CDR1 SGHKS and CDR2 YYEKEE (reference sequence). Trimming took off 7 bases at V and 0 bases at J, with 13 bases between the two ends. The CDR3 protein is CASLRQSMNTEAFF. The DNA for the CDR3 is TGTGCCAGCCTCAGACAGTCCATGAACACTGAAGCTTTCTTT.

This chain connects TRBV18 to TRBJ2-1, with 9 nucleotides matching TRBD1. Germline V gives CDR1 KGHSH, CDR2 LQKENI. The CDR3 loop spans 19 amino acids. The V gene end was trimmed by 1 base and the J gene end by 0 bases; junction bases not matched to a gene: 10. The CDR3 loop reads CASSPRLGETGGSYNEQFF. For the CDR3, the DNA is TGTGCCAGCTCACCACGTTTGGGTGAGACAGGGGGCTCCTACAATGAGCAGTTCTTC.

CDR3 residues: CASSLDGTGVRDQPQHF. As DNA, the CDR3 is TGTGCCAGCAGCTTAGACGGGACAGGGGTGAGGGATCAGCCCCAGCATTTT. The J gene is TRBJ1-5, the V gene TRBV7-9; 10 positions match TRBD1. Trimming at V came to 1 base and at J to 5 bases, leaving 8 bases not matched to a gene. The CDR3 is 17 residues long. Germline CDR1 and CDR2: SEHNR and FQNEAQ (reference sequence).

The V and J genes are TRBV5-1 and TRBJ2-6; D call uncertain. Germline V gene sequence: CDR1 SGHRS, CDR2 YFSETQ. V lost 4 bases, J lost 1 base, and 12 bases lay in between. CDR3 length equals 16 residues. CDR3 nucleotide sequence: TGCGCCAGCAGCCCGACCCTCGGGTCTGGGGCCAACGTCCTGACTTTC. Translating gives CASSPTLGSGANVLTF.

The rearrangement links TRBV29-1 to TRBJ2-7; TRBD2 agrees at 8 bases. CDR1 SQVTM and CDR2 ANQGSEA come from the germline V gene. The length of the CDR3 is 14 residues. V shed 4 bases, J shed 4 bases, and the junction held 9 bases outside the gene matches. CDR3 sequence reads: CSVVPGGPSYEQYF. In nucleotides, the CDR3 is TGCAGCGTTGTTCCGGGAGGGCCTTCGTACGAGCAGTACTTC.

The chain employs TRBV6-1 and TRBJ2-1; the D gene is possibly TRBD2 (6 bases). The CDR3 extends over 13 amino acids. The V end lost 6 bases, the J end lost 0 bases, and 6 bases lay between the germline ends. Germline values: CDR1 MNHNS, CDR2 SASEGT. The chain's CDR3 is CASRLASYNEQFF. The CDR3 nucleotides are TGTGCCAGCAGACTAGCCTCCTACAATGAGCAGTTCTTC.